This record looks at one T cell receptor beta chain sequence and its context. Its antigen has not been determined. Per-base qualities were not stored, and no clone one base away is much larger. This record belongs to a study of CD4 T cell repertoires in COVID-19 (dated by TCRdb to about 2021). For the study in its entirety: To analyze cross-reactivity, CFSE-low cells were expanded with IL-2 for 10 days and then labeled again and restimulated with spike proteins from other coronaviruses. Naturally processed CD4+ T cell responses to SARS-CoV-2 spike and nucleoprotein were characterized in COVID-19-recovered individuals, and clonal composition was assessed by TCR Vbeta sequencing. In a few recovered individuals, the TCR Vbeta repertoire of SARS-CoV-2-reactive T cells was analyzed at the subset level. Overall study outcomes, separate from this receptor: Between roughly 6.5 and 25% of SARS-CoV-2 clonotypes were also found in SARS-CoV and/or HKU1 spike-stimulated secondary cultures, consistent with cross-reactivity. Two or all three memory subsets shared several of the most expanded SARS-CoV-2-reactive clonotypes, which suggests intraclonal diversification.

Library prep was done by the immunoSEQ multiplex PCR assay. For the original study's pipeline: The Chao-Jaccard similarity index and the number of shared clonotypes were used to measure repertoire overlap between subsets. TCRdb provides this immuneACCESS table in a form limited to in-frame rearrangements. Some clones are lacking; in checked studies, under half of them reflect an unresolved V gene, and why the rest are absent is not known. That table supplies the V and J calls and clone size; D and trimming were determined from the DNA. Counted in this sample were fewer than 10,000 clones; around four fifths of them appeared once. The ten largest clones capture about 2% of the sample. Memory T cell samples that were not cultured went straight to sequencing right after ex vivo isolation. CD4+ total memory, central memory, effector memory and circulating T follicular helper cells were isolated from peripheral blood mononuclear cells.

The junction carries 9 bases between V and J, which are trimmed by 2 bases and 1 base respectively. The germline V gene yields SGHRS for CDR1 and YFSETQ for CDR2. Taken from cysteine to phenylalanine, the CDR3 has 14 residues. The sequence is cut down to CDR3 DNA, 42 bases in frame from base 1. The material was effector memory CD4+ T cells from blood, obtained before the COVID-19 pandemic. This sample's cell subset or site label indicates: CD4+ T effector memory cells. Rearrangement joined TRBV5-1 to TRBJ1-1; TRBD1 is perhaps the D gene, given 5 matching bases. This TCR was recovered from a human donor who had COVID-19. The DNA sequence is given as TGCGCCAGCAGCTTTCATACAGGGAACACTGAAGCTTTCTTT. Its coded protein is CASSFHTGNTEAFF.